The present T cell receptor beta chain was sequenced within a study of response to subunit inactivated influenza vaccine. TCRdb used MiXCR to reprocess the RT-PCR reads, holding one entry per CDR3 protein. The sample lists just under 550,000 distinct CDR3 sequences, approximately 24% occurring once. Trimming took 3 bases from V and 3 from J, leaving 11 bases between them. This CDR3 has 15 residues. Germline CDR1 reads MDHEN; CDR2 reads SYDVKM. The data also belong to a second study, concerning T cells expressing NK-cell markers. That study reports: Making the TCR beta cDNA relied on 5'RACE template switching with UMIs. In 5 to 7 donors, dominant NKG2C+ clonotypes were about 1.0-7.5% of CD8+ T cells.

The TCR sequence derives from a man in his forties or fifties who received an inactivated influenza vaccine. The chain joins TRBV28 to TRBJ2-2; a weak D match, TRBD1 (6 bases). Specimen: CD4+ T cells sorted from PBMCs, collected 11 to 12 days after vaccination. CDR3 in amino acids: CASSFSGVDTGELFF. The DNA for the CDR3 is TGTGCCAGCAGTTTTTCAGGGGTTGACACCGGGGAGCTGTTTTTT.